These T cell receptor beta chains were read from a single sample in a study of blood T cell repertoires in COVID-19. Method: immunoSEQ multiplex PCR; TCRdb's copy keeps in-frame clones and lacks some. The sample yields about 120,000 clones, roughly nine tenths seen once. The sequenced material came from peripheral blood. Receptors originate from a woman aged 70-85 years with COVID-19, enrolled during active disease. The CDR3 runs from the conserved cysteine through the conserved F or W. D genes are given only for firm matches. Clone size appears in some rows only: once, few, many, or a class for an expanded clone.

v_call,j_call,d_call,clone_size,cdr3_length,cdr3_aa,cdr3_nt
TRBV28,TRBJ1-2,NA,few,12,CASSFADYGYTF,TGTGCCAGCAGTTTTGCGGACTATGGCTACACCTTC
TRBV21-1,TRBJ2-3,NA,NA,13,CASSNRSTDTQYF,TGTGCCAGCAGCAATCGGAGCACAGATACGCAGTATTTT
TRBV7-2,TRBJ2-7,TRBD1,few,13,CASSLGDSQKQYF,TGTGCCAGCAGCTTAGGGGACAGCCAAAAGCAGTACTTC
TRBV20-1,TRBJ1-2,NA,NA,10,CSALADGYTF,TGCAGTGCCCTAGCGGATGGCTACACCTTC
TRBV2,TRBJ2-2,TRBD2,NA,13,CASEAGRAGELFF,TGTGCCAGCGAGGCGGGGAGGGCCGGGGAGCTGTTTTTT
TRBV4-1,TRBJ1-5,TRBD1,NA,16,CASSQGQGMGNQPQHF,TGCGCCAGCAGCCAGGGACAGGGCATGGGCAATCAGCCCCAGCATTTT
TRBV2,TRBJ2-2,TRBD1,NA,16,CASRKGTGGTTGELFF,TGTGCCAGCAGAAAGGGTACAGGGGGAACCACCGGGGAGCTGTTTTTT
TRBV5-1,TRBJ1-6,TRBD1,NA,16,CASSSRQGAVGSPLHF,TGCGCCAGCAGCTCCCGCCAGGGGGCTGTTGGGTCACCCCTCCACTTT
TRBV30,TRBJ1-1,TRBD1,NA,14,CAWSAGQGNTEAFF,TGTGCCTGGAGCGCGGGACAGGGGAACACTGAAGCTTTCTTT
TRBV27,TRBJ2-7,TRBD1,NA,11,CASGQGYEQYF,TGTGCCAGCGGACAGGGGTACGAGCAGTACTTC
TRBV7-8,TRBJ2-1,TRBD1,NA,13,CASSYDRGNEQFF,TGTGCCAGCAGCTACGACAGGGGGAATGAGCAGTTCTTC
TRBV29-1,TRBJ2-7,NA,NA,11,CSVVGFSEQYF,TGCAGCGTTGTCGGGTTTTCCGAGCAGTACTTC
TRBV5-6,TRBJ2-2,TRBD1,NA,16,CASSAGTGGVTGELFF,TGTGCCAGCAGCGCCGGGACAGGGGGCGTTACCGGGGAGCTGTTTTTT
TRBV5-4,TRBJ1-3,NA,NA,14,CASSGQLSGNTIYF,TGTGCCAGCAGCGGACAGCTCTCTGGAAACACCATATATTTT
TRBV19,TRBJ1-6,NA,NA,15,CASSPKTSLNSPLHF,TGTGCCAGTAGTCCGAAGACATCCCTTAATTCACCCCTCCACTTT
TRBV27,TRBJ1-4,TRBD1,NA,16,CASSSRSGTVNEKLFF,TGTGCCAGCAGTTCCAGATCCGGGACAGTTAATGAAAAACTGTTTTTT
TRBV2,TRBJ1-2,TRBD1,few,13,CARSGTGVYGYTF,TGTGCCAGATCCGGGACAGGGGTATACGGCTACACCTTC
TRBV6-5,TRBJ1-1,TRBD1,once,16,CASSYSTGGQYTEAFF,TGTGCCAGCAGTTACTCCACTGGGGGACAGTACACTGAAGCTTTCTTT
TRBV5-1,TRBJ1-1,TRBD1,NA,14,CASSPTGGSTEAFF,TGCGCCAGCAGCCCCACAGGGGGCAGCACTGAAGCTTTCTTT
TRBV29-1,TRBJ2-1,NA,NA,11,CSVEPSNEQFF,TGCAGCGTTGAACCCAGCAATGAGCAGTTCTTC
TRBV10-3,TRBJ2-7,NA,NA,15,CAISPRASEAYEQYF,TGTGCCATCAGCCCTCGGGCTAGCGAGGCCTACGAGCAGTACTTC
TRBV2,TRBJ1-6,NA,NA,16,CASSEGLSSYNSPLHF,TGTGCCAGCAGTGAAGGACTCAGCTCCTATAATTCACCCCTCCACTTT